These 6 T cell receptor beta chains came from one sample sequenced in a study of shared clonotypes between healthy human individuals. Libraries were prepared by immunoSEQ multiplex PCR; TCRdb keeps only in-frame clonotypes and omits some of them. The sample lists 1,500,000 or so clones; 98% were seen once. The specimen sequenced was naive CD4+ T cells sorted from blood. Subset noted: CD45RA+ positively selected. The receptor set was obtained from a young man in good health.

The rearrangement links TRBV27 to TRBJ2-3; D not certain. Trimming removed 4 bases from V and 2 bases from J, with 10 bases in between. The CDR3 consists of 14 residues. Per the germline V gene, CDR1 is MNHEY and CDR2 is SMNVEV (reference sequence). CDR3: CASSSTGSTDTQYF. Here the CDR3 DNA reads TGTGCCAGCAGTTCAACTGGATCCACAGATACGCAGTATTTT.

This chain uses TRBV5-8 with TRBJ2-5, with 8 positions matching TRBD1. V lost 2 bases, J lost 4 bases, and 1 base stayed unmatched. This CDR3 is built from 13 residues. Germline V CDR1 and CDR2: SGHTS, YDEGEE. The CDR3 is CASSFGQGETQYF. The CDR3 nucleotides are TGTGCCAGCAGCTTCGGACAGGGAGAGACCCAGTACTTC.

The chain employs TRBV2 and TRBJ2-5; D remains ambiguous. CDR1 is SNHLY and CDR2 is FYNNEI in the germline V gene. V gave up 2 bases and J gave up 4 bases, with 14 bases separating them. This CDR3 has 15 amino acids. The CDR3 DNA is TGTGCCAGCAGTGAAAAGGGAAGGCAAGGAGAGACCCAGTACTTC. Translation gives CASSEKGRQGETQYF.

The chain links TRBV9 to TRBJ2-4, with D maybe TRBD2 (5 bases). The germline V gene has CDR1 SGDLS and CDR2 YYNGEE. The CDR3 covers 15 residues. Trimming took 4 bases from V and 9 from J, leaving 20 bases between them. CDR3 DNA sequence: TGTGCCAGCAGCCACCTCATTTCTAAGGGAGCCATTCAGTACTTC. This codes for CASSHLISKGAIQYF.

The chain uses TRBV6-4 and TRBJ2-1; D could derive from TRBD1 or TRBD2 (5 bases each). This CDR3 has 11 amino acids. Germline V gene data show CDR1 as MRHNA and CDR2 as SNTAGT. V was clipped by 6 bases and J by 7 bases, with 7 bases between them. CDR3 sequence (DNA): TGTGCCAGCAGGAGGGGAAATGAGCAGTTCTTC. Protein sequence: CASRRGNEQFF.

The chain is built from TRBV19 and TRBJ2-7; D is tentatively TRBD1 or TRBD2 (5 bases each). V lost 4 bases and J 6 bases, leaving 16 bases between the germline ends. Germline CDR1 reads LNHDA; CDR2 reads SQIVND (reference sequence). The CDR3 length is 14 residues. CDR3 region: CASSKSGAPREQYF. The CDR3, as DNA: TGTGCCAGTAGTAAATCCGGGGCCCCGCGCGAGCAGTACTTC.